This TCR beta chain was recorded in a study of blood T cell repertoires in COVID-19. About the research overall: The United States, Italy and Spain supplied acute and convalescent COVID-19 samples. T cells, B-cell-depleted T cells, or PBMCs provided the cDNA or gDNA that served as material.

The CDR3 loop spans 15 amino acids. CDR1 is KGHSH, CDR2 LQKENI, per germline. Germline trimming cut 2 bases from V and 9 bases from J; bases unmatched to any gene: 6. In the authors' workflow: The assay estimated nucleated cells by amplifying reference gene primers. Only in-frame clones appear in the TCRdb table, and some are missing; sequencing was by immunoSEQ multiplex PCR. V, J and clone size reflect that table, while D and trimming were determined from the DNA. The sample lists 75,000 to 100,000 clones, 65% to 85% occurring once. This receptor was taken from a woman over 75 with acute or convalescent COVID-19. J is TRBJ2-1 and V is TRBV18, with 11 bases identical to TRBD2. The sample consisted of peripheral blood. CDR3 nucleotide sequence: TGTGCCAGCTCACCAGGCCTAGCGGGAGGAGGTGAGCAGTTCTTC. Translating it yields CASSPGLAGGGEQFF.